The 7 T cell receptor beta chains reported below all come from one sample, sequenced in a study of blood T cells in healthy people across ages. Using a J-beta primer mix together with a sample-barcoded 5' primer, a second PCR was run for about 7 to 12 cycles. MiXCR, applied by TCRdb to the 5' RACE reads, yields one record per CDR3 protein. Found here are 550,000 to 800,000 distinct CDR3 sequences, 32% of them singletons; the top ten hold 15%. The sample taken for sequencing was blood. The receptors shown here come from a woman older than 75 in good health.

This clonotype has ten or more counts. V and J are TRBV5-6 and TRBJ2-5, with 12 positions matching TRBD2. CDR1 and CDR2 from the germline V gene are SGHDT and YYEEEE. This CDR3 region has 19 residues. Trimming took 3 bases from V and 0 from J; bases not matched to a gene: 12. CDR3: CASSSLWTSGDVYQETQYF. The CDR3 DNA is TGTGCCAGCAGCTCACTGTGGACTAGCGGGGACGTGTACCAAGAGACCCAGTACTTC.

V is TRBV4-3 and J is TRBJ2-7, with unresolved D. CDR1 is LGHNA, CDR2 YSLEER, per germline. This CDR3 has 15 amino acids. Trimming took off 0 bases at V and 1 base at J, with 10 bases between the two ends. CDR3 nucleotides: TGCGCCAGCAGCCAAGACATTGGCAAATCCTACGAGCAGTACTTC. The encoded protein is CASSQDIGKSYEQYF.

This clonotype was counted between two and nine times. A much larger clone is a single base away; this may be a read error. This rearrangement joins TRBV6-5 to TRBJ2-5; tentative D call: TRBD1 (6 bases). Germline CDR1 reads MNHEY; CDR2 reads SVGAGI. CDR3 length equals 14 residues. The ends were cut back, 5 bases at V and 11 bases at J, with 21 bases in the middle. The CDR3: CASSPFRYRDEQYF. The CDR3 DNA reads TGTGCCAGCAGTCCTTTTAGATACAGGGATGAGCAGTACTTC.

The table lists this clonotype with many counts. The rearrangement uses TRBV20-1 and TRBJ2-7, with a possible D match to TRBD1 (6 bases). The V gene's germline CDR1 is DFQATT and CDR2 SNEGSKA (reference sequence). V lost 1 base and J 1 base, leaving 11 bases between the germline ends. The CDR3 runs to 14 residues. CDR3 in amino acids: CSARVEQGSYEQYF. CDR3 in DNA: TGCAGTGCTAGAGTCGAACAGGGTTCCTACGAGCAGTACTTC.

CDR3 nucleotides: TGTGCCAGCAGCCCCCAGGGACAGGGGTTATCGGAGACCCAGTACTTC. Amino acids: CASSPQGQGLSETQYF. The chain joins TRBV12-3 or TRBV12-4 to TRBJ2-5, with 10 bases that match TRBD1. The CDR3 has 16 amino acids. With 6 bases clipped from V and 5 bases from J, the junction kept 12 bases outside the gene matches.

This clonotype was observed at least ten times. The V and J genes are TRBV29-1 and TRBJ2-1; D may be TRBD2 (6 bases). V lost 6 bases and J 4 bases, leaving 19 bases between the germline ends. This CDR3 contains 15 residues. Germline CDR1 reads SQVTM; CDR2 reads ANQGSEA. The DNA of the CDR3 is TGCAGCGTCCTCCCGGCCGCCGGGACTTACAATGAGCAGTTCTTC. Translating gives CSVLPAAGTYNEQFF.

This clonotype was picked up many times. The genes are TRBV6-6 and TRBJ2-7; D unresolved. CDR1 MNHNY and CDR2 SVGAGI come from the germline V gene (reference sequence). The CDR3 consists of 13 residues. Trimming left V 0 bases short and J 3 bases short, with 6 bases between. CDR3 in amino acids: CASSYSNRYEQYF. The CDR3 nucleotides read TGTGCCAGCAGTTACTCGAATCGCTACGAGCAGTACTTC.